The next 12 T cell receptor beta chains were all read from a single sample in a study of neoadjuvant anti-PD-1 for oral cavity cancer. Time point noted: after neoadjuvant nivolumab, at surgical resection. Profiling relied on immunoSEQ multiplex PCR, and the TCRdb table lists in-frame clones only, not all of them. The sample lists several thousand clones, 64% occurring once. The sample here was PBMCs, taken after nivolumab (anti-PD-1) treatment. The receptors originated from a person between 40 and 85 years old with oral cavity squamous cell carcinoma.

This clone has more than one count but fewer than ten. The gene calls are TRBV2 and TRBJ2-2; D is undetermined. In germline, CDR1 is SNHLY, CDR2 FYNNEI. Trimming pared 11 bases from V and 1 base from J, leaving 14 bases between. The CDR3 sequence is 14 residues long. The CDR3 is CAQKGPGNTGELFF. The CDR3 nucleotides are TGTGCCCAAAAAGGTCCAGGGAACACCGGGGAGCTGTTTTTT.

This chain uses TRBV7-9 with TRBJ1-1; D may be TRBD1 (6 bases). CDR3 size: 13 residues. V was cut by 3 bases and J by 3 bases, with 8 bases left in between. Germline loops: CDR1 SEHNR, CDR2 FQNEAQ (reference sequence). The CDR3 loop reads CASSFKGDTEAFF. Written as DNA, the CDR3 is TGTGCCAGCAGCTTTAAGGGGGACACTGAAGCTTTCTTT.

By share of the sample, this clone is medium-sized. DNA of the CDR3: TGTGCCTGGAGGGAGGACGGCTCTGGGGCCAACGTCCTGACTTTC. Protein: CAWREDGSGANVLTF. The J gene is TRBJ2-6, the V gene TRBV30, with TRBD2 as a possible D gene (5 bases). Looked up from germline, CDR1 is GTSNPN and CDR2 is SVGIG (reference sequence). CDR3 length: 15 amino acids. The V and J ends lost 3 bases and 0 bases respectively, with 9 bases between them.

The chain links TRBV7-2 to TRBJ2-1; TRBD2 aligns across 13 bases. CDR1 is SGHTA, CDR2 FQGNSA, per germline. Unmatched junction bases numbered 4, after V lost 2 bases and J lost 12 bases. This CDR3 is built from 14 residues. This chain's CDR3 is CASSLKLAGGRQFF. DNA for the CDR3: TGTGCCAGCAGCTTAAAACTAGCGGGAGGGAGGCAGTTCTTC.

The J gene is TRBJ2-1, the V gene TRBV5-1, with 13 bases identical to TRBD2. Trimming removed 4 bases from V and 9 bases from J; junction bases left unmatched: 7. Germline CDR1 SGHRS, CDR2 YFSETQ. This CDR3 region has 15 residues. CDR3 sequence (DNA): TGCGCCAGCAGCAAGACTAGCGGGGGGAAGGGTGAGCAGTTCTTC. Translation: CASSKTSGGKGEQFF.

This chain connects TRBV6-7 to TRBJ2-7, with 12 bases that match TRBD2. TRBV6-7 is designated an ORF whose function remains uncertain. The junction had 0 bases not matched to a gene; V was cut back by 7 bases and J by 2 bases. The CDR3 totals 13 residues. The CDR3 DNA follows: TGTGCCAGCACTAGCGGGGGGGCCTACGAGCAGTACTTC. This sequence encodes CASTSGGAYEQYF.

This clone turned up a few times. The V and J genes are TRBV28 and TRBJ1-2, with a tentative D call TRBD1 (5 bases). Looked up from germline, CDR1 is MDHEN and CDR2 is SYDVKM. The CDR3 consists of 13 residues. The V and J ends lost 3 bases and 4 bases respectively, with 9 bases between them. The CDR3 reads CASSLDNVYGYTF. For the CDR3, the DNA is TGTGCCAGCAGTTTGGACAATGTCTATGGCTACACCTTC.

This clone was counted only a few times. The V and J genes are TRBV19 and TRBJ2-7; 9 nucleotides agree with TRBD1. Germline V lookup: CDR1 LNHDA, CDR2 SQIVND (reference sequence). V dropped 5 bases and J dropped 9; count of bases not matched to a gene: 11. The CDR3 consists of 14 residues. The CDR3 here is CASSAGQGSVGQYF. DNA of the CDR3: TGTGCCAGTAGTGCTGGACAGGGGTCGGTGGGGCAGTACTTC.

The genes are TRBV9 and TRBJ1-6; a weak D match, TRBD1 (5 bases). CDR1 is SGDLS, CDR2 YYNGEE, per germline. Between the trimmed V and J ends, which lost 2 bases and 5 bases, there was a span of 14 bases. CDR3 length: 16 residues. CDR3 amino acids: CASSVSSGPNNSPLHF. The CDR3 DNA reads TGTGCCAGCAGCGTCTCATCGGGGCCCAATAATTCACCCCTCCACTTT.

The chain carries TRBV13 and TRBJ1-4; 7 bases map to TRBD1. Trimming at V came to 3 bases and at J to 5 bases, leaving 12 bases not matched to a gene. Germline CDR1 and CDR2: PRHDT and FYEKMQ (reference sequence). The CDR3 is 17 amino acids. CDR3 DNA sequence: TGTGCCAGCAGCTTTCGGGACAGCCTGGCCTTAAATGAAAAACTGTTTTTT. It translates to CASSFRDSLALNEKLFF.

This clone has a handful of counts. The CDR3 loop is CASNPGAPTGELFF. CDR3 nucleotides: TGCGCCAGCAACCCGGGGGCGCCTACCGGGGAGCTGTTTTTT. The chain carries TRBV5-1 and TRBJ2-2; D may be TRBD1 or TRBD2 (6 bases each). Germline loops: CDR1 SGHRS, CDR2 YFSETQ. Deletions cut 6 bases from V and 5 bases from J, with 14 bases between. The CDR3 runs 14 residues.

This chain uses TRBV5-4 with TRBJ2-5; the D gene could be TRBD1 or TRBD2 (5 bases each). The length of the CDR3 is 15 residues. Germline V gene data show CDR1 as SGHNT and CDR2 as YYREEE (reference sequence). The V gene lost 3 bases and the J gene lost 7 bases, with 19 bases spanning the gap. CDR3 sequence: CASSYDGTPKTTQYF. CDR3 DNA sequence: TGTGCCAGCAGCTATGACGGGACCCCCAAGACGACCCAGTACTTC. The full variable domain, in which reference TRBV5-4 and TRBJ2-5 provide the parts outside the CDR3, is ETGVTQSPTHLIKTRGQQVTLRCSSQSGHNTVSWYQQALGQGPQFIFQYYREEENGRGNFPPRFSGLQFPNYSSELNVNALELDDSALYLCASSYDGTPKTTQYFGPGTRLLVL.